Below are 27 T cell receptor beta chains sequenced from a single sample in a study of blood T cell repertoires in COVID-19. Using immunoSEQ multiplex PCR, the repertoire was profiled, and TCRdb retains in-frame clones only, with some absent. The repertoire holds around 150,000 clones, with 85% to 90% as singletons. Sample: peripheral blood. The receptors were gathered from a woman in her fifties or sixties with active COVID-19.

This clone was picked up a small number of times. The CDR3: CASRLGQGGLYEQYF. Here the CDR3 DNA reads TGTGCCAGCAGATTAGGACAGGGGGGCCTATACGAGCAGTACTTC. The rearrangement uses TRBV6-5 and TRBJ2-7, with 10 bases identical to TRBD1. In germline, CDR1 is MNHEY, CDR2 SVGAGI. The CDR3 is made up of 15 amino acids. After removal of 6 bases from V and 4 bases from J, the junction contained 9 bases not matched to a gene.

The chain combines TRBV18 with TRBJ1-6, with 8 nucleotides matching TRBD1. The CDR3 extends over 16 amino acids. CDR1 is KGHSH, CDR2 LQKENI, per germline. With V trimmed by 3 bases and J by 8 bases, 9 bases remained unmatched. CDR3: CASSPRQGRVHSPLHF. The CDR3, as DNA: TGTGCCAGCTCACCTCGACAGGGGAGAGTACATTCACCCCTCCACTTT.

V gene TRBV10-3 combines with J gene TRBJ2-1; D perhaps matches TRBD1 (6 bases). The CDR3 loop spans 13 amino acids. CDR1 is ENHRY and CDR2 is SYGVKD in the germline V gene. Trimming took 0 bases from V and 7 from J, leaving 7 bases between them. CDR3 in amino acids: CAISESQGNEQFF. The CDR3 nucleotides are TGTGCCATCAGTGAGTCACAGGGAAATGAGCAGTTCTTC.

The chain links TRBV5-8 to TRBJ2-1; the D gene is possibly TRBD1 (6 bases). The V end was cut by 4 bases, the J end by 0 bases, with 14 bases between. The CDR3 is 16 amino acids. Germline-derived CDR1 and CDR2 are SGHTS and YDEGEE. Here the CDR3 reads CASSPGQLSSYNEQFF. As DNA, the CDR3 is TGTGCCAGCAGCCCAGGACAGTTAAGCTCCTACAATGAGCAGTTCTTC.

The rearrangement uses TRBV6-6 and TRBJ1-1, with TRBD1 identical over 7 bases. The germline CDR1 and CDR2 sequences are MNHNY and SVGAGI (reference sequence). CDR3 size: 14 residues. Trimming cost V 7 bases and J 11 bases; bases outside gene matches: 16. CDR3 nucleotides: TGTGCCAGCACTGCCGGGACAGCTAATAGAGTGGCTTTCTTT. It specifies CASTAGTANRVAFF.

The chain is built from TRBV28 and TRBJ2-7; D not certain. V was shortened by 5 bases and J by 6 bases, with 11 bases between the two germline ends. Germline V gives CDR1 MDHEN, CDR2 SYDVKM. This CDR3 is 12 amino acids long. The CDR3 is CASSPSFLEQYF. CDR3 bases: TGTGCCAGCAGTCCCTCGTTCCTCGAGCAGTACTTC. Looking up the rest from reference TRBV28 and TRBJ2-7 gives the full variable domain: DVKVTQSSRYLVKRTGEKVFLECVQDMDHENMFWYRQDPGLGLRLIYFSYDVKMKEKGDIPEGYSVSREKKERFSLILESASTNQTSMYLCASSPSFLEQYFGPGTRLTVT.

The chain employs TRBV7-3 and TRBJ1-1; 8 bases are a match to TRBD1. This CDR3 contains 19 residues. V trimming: 3 bases; J trimming: 6 bases; junction bases outside the gene matches: 21. From germline, CDR1 is SGHTA and CDR2 FQGTGA. CDR3 coding DNA: TGTGCCAGCAGCTTGGGGGCGGCAAATCTCCGACAGGGGAGATCTGAAGCTTTCTTT. Amino acid sequence: CASSLGAANLRQGRSEAFF.

The CDR3 region is CASSMTTSGLYNEQFF. CDR3 sequence (DNA): TGTGCCAGCAGTATGACTACTAGCGGCCTCTACAATGAGCAGTTCTTC. The rearrangement links TRBV2 to TRBJ2-1; 8 bases are a match to TRBD2. The CDR3 has 16 residues. V was pared by 5 bases and J by 3 bases, with 9 bases of the junction left unmatched. The germline V gene has CDR1 SNHLY and CDR2 FYNNEI.

The chain joins TRBV29-1 to TRBJ2-1; 8 bases are a match to TRBD2. CDR1 is SQVTM and CDR2 is ANQGSEA in the germline V gene. CDR3 length: 13 residues. Losses at the gene ends were 4 bases for V and 8 bases for J; bases not matched to a gene: 7. The CDR3 here is CSVASGSGDEQFF. The CDR3 nucleotides are TGCAGCGTTGCCAGCGGGAGTGGGGATGAGCAGTTCTTC.

The chain recombines TRBV7-2 with TRBJ1-4; D call uncertain. Trimming took 7 bases from V and 5 from J, leaving 14 bases between them. Germline CDR1 is SGHTA and CDR2 is FQGNSA. The CDR3 is made up of 14 amino acids. CDR3 sequence: CASTPLPGNEKLFF. In DNA form, the CDR3 reads TGTGCCAGCACCCCGCTCCCGGGGAATGAAAAACTGTTTTTT.

The chain joins TRBV4-1 to TRBJ2-1; D might be TRBD1 (5 bases). V lost 4 bases, J lost 0 bases, and 10 bases lay in between. Germline-derived CDR1 and CDR2 are MGHRA and YSYEKL. The CDR3 consists of 15 residues. The DNA for the CDR3 is TGCGCCAGCAGCCTGACAGCGAGCTCCTACAATGAGCAGTTCTTC. Translated, it gives CASSLTASSYNEQFF.

J is TRBJ1-2 and V is TRBV7-8; the match to TRBD1 covers 8 bases. The J segment lost 3 bases and the V segment lost 5 bases, leaving 14 bases of the junction unmatched. CDR1 SGHVS and CDR2 FQNEAQ come from the germline V gene. The CDR3 totals 17 residues. The CDR3 spells CASSQALYRGIDYGYTF. The CDR3 DNA is TGTGCCAGCAGCCAGGCCCTTTACAGGGGGATCGACTATGGCTACACCTTC.

This chain uses TRBV2 with TRBJ1-4; 7 nucleotides align to TRBD1. With V trimmed by 5 bases and J by 7 bases, 7 bases remained unmatched. The germline CDR1 and CDR2 sequences are SNHLY and FYNNEI. This CDR3 comprises 14 residues. The CDR3 DNA is TGTGCCAGCAGTCTTACAGGGGCTGCTGAAAAACTGTTTTTT. Its translation: CASSLTGAAEKLFF.

This clone was seen a single time. This CDR3 is CASSYRGLTTQYF. Here the CDR3 DNA reads TGTGCCAGCAGTTACAGGGGCCTAACTACGCAGTATTTT. The chain joins TRBV6-2 or TRBV6-3 to TRBJ2-3; TRBD1 is a possible D gene (5 bases). CDR1 and CDR2 from the germline V gene are MNHEY and SVGEGT. Deletions cut 2 bases from V and 8 bases from J, with 11 bases between. The CDR3 is 13 amino acids.

The rearrangement uses TRBV29-1 and TRBJ2-3, with 10 bases identical to TRBD2. The ends lost 7 bases at V and 8 bases at J; junction bases unmatched: 9. This CDR3 spans 13 amino acids. Germline CDR1 reads SQVTM; CDR2 reads ANQGSEA. CDR3 loop: CSATAGGRGTQYF. The DNA of the CDR3 is TGCAGCGCAACAGCGGGAGGGCGCGGTACGCAGTATTTT.

This chain connects TRBV5-1 to TRBJ1-2, with 9 positions matching TRBD1. Germline CDR1 reads SGHRS; CDR2 reads YFSETQ. The CDR3 totals 15 residues. V gave up 4 bases and J gave up 4 bases; unmatched junction bases: 8. The CDR3 reads CASSARTGAFYGYTF. CDR3 bases: TGCGCCAGCAGCGCCCGGACAGGGGCCTTCTATGGCTACACCTTC.

The rearrangement links TRBV5-4 to TRBJ2-3, with D unclear. The germline V gene encodes CDR1 SGHNT and CDR2 YYREEE (reference sequence). The germline V and J ends were trimmed by 0 bases and 0 bases, with 5 bases remaining between them. This CDR3 is built from 14 residues. CDR3 in DNA: TGTGCCAGCAGCTTGGCGGGTAGCACAGATACGCAGTATTTT. It specifies CASSLAGSTDTQYF.

The chain's CDR3 is CASSSRLANVLTF. In DNA, the CDR3 is TGTGCCAGCAGCTCCCGGTTAGCCAACGTCCTGACTTTC. The gene calls are TRBV7-9 and TRBJ2-6; D gene uncertain. Trimming pared 4 bases from V and 7 bases from J, leaving 8 bases between. Germline V CDR1 and CDR2: SEHNR, FQNEAQ (reference sequence). This CDR3 is 13 amino acids long.

V is TRBV28 and J is TRBJ1-1; perhaps TRBD1 as D (6 bases). Germline CDR1 and CDR2: MDHEN and SYDVKM. Trimming removed 7 bases at V and 3 bases at J, with 18 bases between. The CDR3 extends over 15 amino acids. In nucleotides, the CDR3 is TGTGCCAGCACGCTTGCGAACAGGGACGACACTGAAGCTTTCTTT. It specifies CASTLANRDDTEAFF.

This chain connects TRBV4-1 to TRBJ1-3, with 7 bases that match TRBD1. The CDR3 contains 16 residues. CDR1 MGHRA and CDR2 YSYEKL come from the germline V gene. V lost 0 bases, J lost 4 bases, and 6 bases stayed unmatched. CDR3 in amino acids: CASSQDRTGGGNTIYF. DNA for the CDR3: TGCGCCAGCAGCCAAGATAGGACAGGAGGCGGAAACACCATATATTTT.

A single count supports this clone. V and J are TRBV6-5 and TRBJ1-6; D is possibly TRBD1 (5 bases). Looked up from germline, CDR1 is MNHEY and CDR2 is SVGAGI. The CDR3 extends over 13 amino acids. V lost 6 bases, J lost 10 bases, and 13 bases lay in between. CDR3 coding DNA: TGTGCCAGCAGGCAGGGCGGTCAGTCACCCCTCCACTTT. This encodes CASRQGGQSPLHF.

The chain recombines TRBV2 with TRBJ2-7, with 8 bases fitting TRBD2. This CDR3 comprises 15 residues. The trim removed 1 base at V and 3 bases at J, leaving 5 bases unmatched. The germline gives CDR1 SNHLY, CDR2 FYNNEI. The CDR3 nucleotides read TGTGCCAGCAGTGAAGGTTCTAGCGGGCACTACGAGCAGTACTTC. This codes for CASSEGSSGHYEQYF.

The chain carries TRBV4-3 and TRBJ1-3, with D possibly being TRBD1 (6 bases). Germline assignment: CDR1 LGHNA and CDR2 YSLEER. This CDR3 has 15 residues. The V gene lost 3 bases and the J gene lost 0 bases, with 9 bases spanning the gap. CDR3 coding DNA: TGCGCCAGCAGCCAGGACAGTAGCTCTGGAAACACCATATATTTT. Translated, it gives CASSQDSSSGNTIYF.

This sequence joins TRBV2 and TRBJ2-7, with TRBD2 matching over 11 bases. This CDR3 is built from 15 residues. Looked up from germline, CDR1 is SNHLY and CDR2 is FYNNEI. V gave up 8 bases and J gave up 5 bases; unmatched junction bases: 11. Here the CDR3 reads CASVKTLGLADEQYF. DNA of the CDR3: TGTGCCAGCGTGAAGACGCTGGGACTAGCGGACGAGCAGTACTTC.

The CDR3 DNA reads TGTGCCATCAGTGAAGGGCGGGAGAGCACCGGGGAGCTGTTTTTT. Its protein product is CAISEGRESTGELFF. The rearrangement uses TRBV10-3 and TRBJ2-2; 7 nucleotides match TRBD2. Germline CDR1 reads ENHRY; CDR2 reads SYGVKD. The CDR3 consists of 15 residues. V dropped 3 bases and J dropped 4; count of bases not matched to a gene: 5.

This clone is a singleton in its sample. The V call is TRBV4-1, the J call TRBJ2-2; 15 nucleotides align to TRBD2. V was pared by 1 base and J by 5 bases, with 2 bases of the junction left unmatched. CDR3 size: 17 residues. Germline CDR1 MGHRA, CDR2 YSYEKL. CDR3 DNA: TGCGCCAGCAGCCAAGCCGGACTAGCGGGAGGGACCGGGGAGCTGTTTTTT. Amino acid sequence: CASSQAGLAGGTGELFF.

V usage is TRBV7-7 and J usage is TRBJ2-7; 11 bases map to TRBD1. The length of the CDR3 is 14 residues. With V trimmed by 3 bases and J by 3 bases, 1 base remained unmatched. CDR1 is SSHAT and CDR2 is FNYEAQ in the germline V gene (reference sequence). The CDR3 here is CASSLGQGDYEQYF. CDR3 nucleotides: TGTGCCAGCAGCTTGGGACAGGGGGACTACGAGCAGTACTTC.